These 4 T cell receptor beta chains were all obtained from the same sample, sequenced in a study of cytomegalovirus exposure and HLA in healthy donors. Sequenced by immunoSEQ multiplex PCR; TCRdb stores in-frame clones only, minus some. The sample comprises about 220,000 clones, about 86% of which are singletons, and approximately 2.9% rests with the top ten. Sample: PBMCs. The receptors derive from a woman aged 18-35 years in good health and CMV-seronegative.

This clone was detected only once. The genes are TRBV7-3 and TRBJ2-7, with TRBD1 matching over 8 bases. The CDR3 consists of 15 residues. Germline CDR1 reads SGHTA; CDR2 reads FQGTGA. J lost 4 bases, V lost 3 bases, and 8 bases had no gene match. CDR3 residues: CASSFIPGQAYEQYF. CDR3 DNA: TGTGCCAGCAGCTTCATTCCGGGACAGGCATACGAGCAGTACTTC.

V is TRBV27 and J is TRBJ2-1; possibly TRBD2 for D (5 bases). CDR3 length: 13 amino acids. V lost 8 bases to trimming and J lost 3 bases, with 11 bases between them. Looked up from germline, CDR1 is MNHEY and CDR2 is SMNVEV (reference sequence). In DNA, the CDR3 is TGTGCCAGCCGATTCGGACTCTACAATGAGCAGTTCTTC. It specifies CASRFGLYNEQFF.

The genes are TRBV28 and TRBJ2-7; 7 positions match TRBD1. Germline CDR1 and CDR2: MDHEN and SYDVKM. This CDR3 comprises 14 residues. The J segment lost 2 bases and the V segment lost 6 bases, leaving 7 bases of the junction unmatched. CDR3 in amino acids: CASRVDQGAYEQYF. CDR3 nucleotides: TGTGCCAGCAGGGTTGACCAGGGGGCCTACGAGCAGTACTTC.

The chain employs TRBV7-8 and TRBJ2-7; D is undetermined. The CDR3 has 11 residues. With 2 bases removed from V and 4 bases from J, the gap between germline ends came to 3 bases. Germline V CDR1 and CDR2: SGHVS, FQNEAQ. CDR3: CASSLQYEQYF. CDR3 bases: TGTGCCAGCAGCTTACAATACGAGCAGTACTTC.